This TCR beta chain was profiled in a study of siplizumab effects on memory and regulatory T cells. Points on this clone: As yet, its antigen is unknown.

The germline CDR1 and CDR2 sequences are SGDLS and YYNGEE. The CDR3 spans 15 residues. Trimming stripped 4 bases from V and 5 bases from J, with 16 bases between. Assay: immunoSEQ multiplex PCR; the TCRdb copy retains only in-frame clones and omits some. The sample holds 70,000 to 90,000 clones, about 87% seen once. Notes on the study in general: Memory cells seemed less diverse than naive T cells, which also seemed major contributors to the alloresponse.

The sample comprised CD4+ T cells sorted from blood. This TCR came from a human donor in good health. The rearrangement joins TRBV9 to TRBJ1-5; D is possibly TRBD1 (6 bases). Here the CDR3 reads CASSPEGGSYQPQHF. CDR3 nucleotides: TGTGCCAGCAGCCCAGAAGGGGGTAGTTATCAGCCCCAGCATTTT. The whole variable domain, remainder taken from reference TRBV9 and TRBJ1-5, is DSGVTQTPKHLITATGQRVTLRCSPRSGDLSVYWYQQSLDQGLQFLIQYYNGEERAKGNILERFSAQQFPDLHSELNLSSLELGDSALYFCASSPEGGSYQPQHFGDGTRLSIL.